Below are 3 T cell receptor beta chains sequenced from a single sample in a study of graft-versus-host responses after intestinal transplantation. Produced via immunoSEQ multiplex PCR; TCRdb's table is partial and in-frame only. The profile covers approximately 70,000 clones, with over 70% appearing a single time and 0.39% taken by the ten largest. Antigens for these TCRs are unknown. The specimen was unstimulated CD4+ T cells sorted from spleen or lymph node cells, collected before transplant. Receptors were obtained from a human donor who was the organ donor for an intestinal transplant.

The CDR3 region is CASSLRSGQGGNQPQHF. The CDR3 DNA reads TGTGCCAGCAGTTTAAGATCCGGACAGGGTGGCAATCAGCCCCAGCATTTT. The chain is built from TRBV27 and TRBJ1-5; 8 bases line up with TRBD1. Germline V lookup: CDR1 MNHEY, CDR2 SMNVEV (reference sequence). The CDR3 contains 17 residues. J lost 2 bases, V lost 2 bases, and 8 bases had no gene match.

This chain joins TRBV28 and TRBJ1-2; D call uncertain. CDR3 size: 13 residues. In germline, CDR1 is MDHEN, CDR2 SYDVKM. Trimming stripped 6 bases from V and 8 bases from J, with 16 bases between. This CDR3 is CASSAYETGGYTF. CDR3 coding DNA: TGTGCCAGCAGCGCGTATGAGACGGGGGGCTACACCTTC.

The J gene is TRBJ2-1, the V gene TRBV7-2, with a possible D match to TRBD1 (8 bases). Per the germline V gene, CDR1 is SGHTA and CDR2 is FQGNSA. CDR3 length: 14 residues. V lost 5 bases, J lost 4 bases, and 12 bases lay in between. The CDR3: CASSKQGGYNEQFF. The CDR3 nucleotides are TGTGCCAGCAGCAAACAGGGGGGGTACAATGAGCAGTTCTTC.